A selection of T cell receptor beta chains follows, all from one sample in a study of control samples from healthy donors and cancer patients. Assay: immunoSEQ multiplex PCR; the TCRdb copy retains only in-frame clones and omits some. The table shows roughly 76,000 clones, with about 93% occurring only once. The sample comprised blood. The receptors were gathered from a woman aged 40 to 55 in good health. Both conserved end residues are part of each CDR3. The D gene is left open where the match is weak. Clone size is stated in some rows and not others, as once, few, many or a class when expanded.

abundance,d_gene,j_gene,v_gene,CDR3nt,CDR3aa
once,NA,TRBJ1-4,TRBV5-4,TGTGCCAGCAGCCTAGGGGGACTGGGTAATGAAAAACTGTTTTTT,CASSLGGLGNEKLFF
NA,NA,TRBJ2-5,TRBV5-8,TGTGCCAGCAGCTTGTTGGACAGTTTCTCCCCTTATTACTTC,CASSLLDSFSPYYF
NA,NA,TRBJ1-1,TRBV10-3,TGTGCCATCAGTGGAGAGGTGAACACTGAAGCTTTCTTT,CAISGEVNTEAFF
NA,NA,TRBJ1-6,TRBV27,TGTGCCAGCAGTCCCCTGCAGGGCACCTATAATTCACCCCCCCACTTT,CASSPLQGTYNSPPHF
NA,TRBD1,TRBJ1-1,TRBV5-4,TGTGCCAGCAGCACCGGAACAGGGGGCGTTGGGTGGGCTGAAGCTTTCTTT,CASSTGTGGVGWAEAFF
NA,NA,TRBJ2-1,TRBV14,TGTGCCAGCAGCCAAGATTTCGTAGCTTATAATGAGCAGTTCTTC,CASSQDFVAYNEQFF
NA,TRBD2,TRBJ2-2,TRBV30,TGTGCCTGGAGTGTGTTAGCGGGGATGGACGGGGAGCTGTTTTTT,CAWSVLAGMDGELFF
NA,NA,TRBJ1-1,TRBV19,TGTGCCAGTAGTTTGGCTAAAAACACTGAAGCTTTCTTT,CASSLAKNTEAFF
NA,NA,TRBJ1-5,TRBV27,TGTGCCAGCAGCCCTTTCTGGAACCTTGAAAATCAGCCCCAGCATTTT,CASSPFWNLENQPQHF
NA,TRBD1,TRBJ2-1,TRBV27,TGTGCCAGCAGTTTACTCCTCGGGACAGGACGCTCCTACAATGAGCAGTTCTTC,CASSLLLGTGRSYNEQFF
NA,NA,TRBJ2-1,TRBV30,TGTGCCTGGAGTGTAGGGACCTTTGGAGAGCAGTTCTTC,CAWSVGTFGEQFF
NA,TRBD1,TRBJ1-1,TRBV3-1/TRBV3-2,TGTGCCAGCAGCCAAACCGGGACAGGAGCTTTCTTT,CASSQTGTGAFF
once,NA,TRBJ1-6,TRBV7-9,TGTGCCAGCAGCTCACAGGGCGACTCACCCCTCCACTTT,CASSSQGDSPLHF
NA,NA,TRBJ1-2,TRBV2,TGTGCCAGCGGGAGTCGCACCCGGGGCTACACCTTC,CASGSRTRGYTF
NA,NA,TRBJ1-1,TRBV6-5,TGTGCCAGCAGTACCGGGGGGCACCCTGAAGCTTTCTTT,CASSTGGHPEAFF
NA,TRBD1,TRBJ2-3,TRBV28,TGTGCCAGCAGCAATGGACAGGGGTTCGCAGATACGCAGTATTTT,CASSNGQGFADTQYF
NA,TRBD2,TRBJ2-1,TRBV7-2,TGTGCCAGCAGCCCTGGACTAGCGGGGGAGCAGTTCTTC,CASSPGLAGEQFF
NA,NA,TRBJ1-2,TRBV4-1,TGCGCCAGCAGCCCCAACATTCACAGGGCCAACTATGGCTACACCTTC,CASSPNIHRANYGYTF
NA,TRBD1,TRBJ1-1,TRBV19,TGTGCCAGTAGGCGGACAGGATCTGAAGCTTTCTTT,CASRRTGSEAFF
NA,NA,TRBJ2-3,TRBV14,TGTGCCAGCTCCCTGGAGGGAGATACGCAGTATTTT,CASSLEGDTQYF
NA,TRBD1,TRBJ1-5,TRBV18,TGTGCCAGCTCGCCGACAGGGGCTGATCAGCCCCAGCATTTT,CASSPTGADQPQHF
once,NA,TRBJ1-3,TRBV19,TGTGCCAGTAGTATTCCACTGGGAGCTGGAAACACCATATATTTT,CASSIPLGAGNTIYF
NA,NA,TRBJ1-6,TRBV5-5,TGTGCCAGCAGCTTCACAGCTATTGATTCACCCCTCCACTTT,CASSFTAIDSPLHF
once,NA,TRBJ2-3,TRBV6-4,TGTGCCAGCAGTGACTCTGGGTTAACAGATACGCAGTATTTT,CASSDSGLTDTQYF
NA,NA,TRBJ1-1,TRBV7-2,TGTGCCAGCAGCTTCTCTGACTCCACTGAAGCTTTCTTT,CASSFSDSTEAFF
once,TRBD2,TRBJ2-3,TRBV12-5,TGTGCTAGTGGTTTGGGACTAGCGGGTGATACGCAGTATTTT,CASGLGLAGDTQYF
NA,NA,TRBJ1-1,TRBV12-3/TRBV12-4,TGTGCCAGCAGTTTTTATACGGCAGAAGCTTTCTTT,CASSFYTAEAFF
once,NA,TRBJ2-7,TRBV6-4,TGTGCCAGCTGTTCGCAGCAGTACTTC,CASCSQQYF
NA,NA,TRBJ2-1,TRBV6-5,TGTGCCAGCTCCGAGGGATCCTACAATGAGCAGTTCTTC,CASSEGSYNEQFF
NA,NA,TRBJ1-2,TRBV5-1,TGCGCCAGCAGCTTGTTGGGGACGGACTATGGCTACACCTTC,CASSLLGTDYGYTF
NA,TRBD1,TRBJ2-3,TRBV11-3,TGTGCCAGCAGCTTAGACTATAGGGACAGGGGACCAGATACGCAGTATTTT,CASSLDYRDRGPDTQYF
NA,NA,TRBJ2-1,TRBV4-2,TGTGCCAGCAGCCCACGAGGGAGCTCCTACAATGAGCAGTTCTTC,CASSPRGSSYNEQFF
NA,TRBD1,TRBJ1-5,TRBV6-6,TGTGCCAGCAGGCAGGGACAGGGGGGGCTCAATCAGCCCCAGCATTTT,CASRQGQGGLNQPQHF
NA,TRBD1,TRBJ2-5,TRBV5-1,TGCGCCAGCAGCTTGGGTGGGGCAGGGGGCCAAGAGACCCAGTACTTC,CASSLGGAGGQETQYF
NA,TRBD1,TRBJ2-6,TRBV7-2,TGTGCCAGCAGTCCAGGGGGTACTTCTGGGGCCAACGTCCTGACTTTC,CASSPGGTSGANVLTF
NA,TRBD1,TRBJ2-3,TRBV28,TGTGCCAGCACAACAGGGGGCGCGGGCACAGATACGCAGTATTTT,CASTTGGAGTDTQYF
NA,NA,TRBJ1-2,TRBV24-1,TGTGCCACCAGTGTTTCCGAGAACTATGGCTACACCTTC,CATSVSENYGYTF
NA,TRBD2,TRBJ2-1,TRBV6-5,TGTGCCAGCAGACCACCTAGCGGGGGCTACAATGAGCAGTTCTTC,CASRPPSGGYNEQFF
NA,TRBD1,TRBJ1-5,TRBV7-9,TGTGCCAGCAGCTTATCGAGTGGGACAGGTTTCAATCAGCCCCAGCATTTT,CASSLSSGTGFNQPQHF
NA,NA,TRBJ2-1,TRBV18,TGTGCCAGCTCACCTGGTTCCTACAATGAGCAGTTCTTC,CASSPGSYNEQFF
NA,TRBD2,TRBJ2-5,TRBV10-3,TGTGCCATCAGTGACCTCGTTAGGACTAGCTCAGAGACCCAGTACTTC,CAISDLVRTSSETQYF
NA,NA,TRBJ1-1,TRBV12-3/TRBV12-4,TGTGCCAGCAGTTTAGGGCAGGGTGTAGCTTTCTTT,CASSLGQGVAFF
NA,TRBD2,TRBJ2-1,TRBV13,TGTGCCAGCAGCCCCCAGACTAGCGGAAAGGGGGGGAATGAGCAGTTCTTC,CASSPQTSGKGGNEQFF
NA,NA,TRBJ2-1,TRBV25-1,TGTGCCAGCAAACGGGACGCCTACAATGAGCAGTTCTTC,CASKRDAYNEQFF
NA,NA,TRBJ2-7,TRBV5-5,TGTGCCAGCAGCTTCTCGGGTAACTCCTACGAGCAGTACTTC,CASSFSGNSYEQYF
once,TRBD2,TRBJ2-1,TRBV11-1,TGTGCCAGCAGCTTAGAGGGAGGGAGGAATGAGCAGTTCTTC,CASSLEGGRNEQFF
NA,TRBD2,TRBJ2-1,TRBV7-9,TGTGCCAGCAGCCCGAGCCCGGGACTAGTCTATGAGCAGTTCTTC,CASSPSPGLVYEQFF
NA,NA,TRBJ1-4,TRBV4-1,TGCGCCAGCAGCCAACTGGGTGCCGCCCAAGCAAAACTGTTTTTT,CASSQLGAAQAKLFF
NA,NA,TRBJ1-3,TRBV6-5,TGTGCCAGCACCCCGTATAGAAACACCATATATTTT,CASTPYRNTIYF
NA,NA,TRBJ2-7,TRBV3-1/TRBV3-2,TGTGCCAGCAGCCAAGGTTTCGGGCCAACCTACGAGCAGTACTTC,CASSQGFGPTYEQYF
NA,NA,TRBJ1-5,TRBV7-5,TGTGCCAGACCTTACTTAGGCAATCAGCCCCAGCATTTT,CARPYLGNQPQHF
NA,TRBD1,TRBJ2-5,TRBV11-2,TGTGCCAGCAGCTTAGGCGGGACAGGGGGCCAAGAGACCCAGTACTTC,CASSLGGTGGQETQYF
NA,TRBD1,TRBJ2-7,TRBV2,TGTGCCAGCATTGGGGGTTTCGGGACAGGAGACCCCTACGAGCAGTACTTC,CASIGGFGTGDPYEQYF
NA,TRBD1,TRBJ2-3,TRBV30,TGTGCCTGGAGCTTAAAACAGGGGATCCCAGATACGCAGTATTTT,CAWSLKQGIPDTQYF
NA,TRBD1,TRBJ1-6,TRBV6-5,TGTGCCAGCAGCAGGGGGCACTCACCCCTCCACTTT,CASSRGHSPLHF
once,TRBD1,TRBJ2-3,TRBV19,TGTGCCAGTAGTATGGACGGGACAGGGGGCTGGAAAGATACGCAGTATTTT,CASSMDGTGGWKDTQYF
NA,NA,TRBJ1-1,TRBV2,TGTGCCAGTGGGGTCGGGACAGAAGCTTTCTTT,CASGVGTEAFF